The entry below gives a single TCR beta chain sequence along with its context. This clonotype appeared many times. Its recognized antigen is unknown. One base away there is no much larger clone; base qualities are not given. The sample comes from a study of T cell repertoires in breast cancer (dated by TCRdb to the mid-2010s). A note on the overall study: Tumors, lymph nodes and peripheral blood lymphocytes from breast cancer patients were profiled in the study, along with peripheral blood from healthy control donors. Most of the approximately 22 patient tumors analyzed for shared TCRs were ER+/PR+. Nine healthy donors, of an age range similar to that of the patients, were included as controls. Sequencing yielded on average approximately 500,000 sequences per sample and roughly 10 reads per input cell. The study reasoned that TCRs shared between breast cancer patients would target shared antigens, given breast cancer's low mutational burden and rare common mutations. Tumors and tumor-involved lymph nodes were minced, digested with Liberase and DNase, and then passed through 70-um and 40-um filters. Tumor-free lymph nodes were processed without enzymatic digestion, and blood samples were separated by Ficoll.

Taken from the germline V gene (reference sequence), the CDR1 and CDR2 loops are LNHNV and YYDKDF. Trimming at the junction amounts to 9 bases on V and 1 base on J, and the germline ends lie 22 bases apart. From cysteine to phenylalanine, the CDR3 is 17 amino acids long. Kept here is only the CDR3 DNA, which spans 51 bases and is read in frame from base 1. Findings and caveats that apply to the study as a whole: Because transcript abundance and primer differences skewed clone recovery, emulsion RT-PCR was regarded as qualitative rather than quantitative. Shared TCRs were encoded by various nucleotide sequences, which suggests selection and expansion based on antigen. Approximately 19 TCR pairs were shared across seven or more patient tumors and were rarely found in control blood, which suggested possible tumor specificity. Compared with tumor-free nodes, tumor-involved sentinel lymph nodes shared about fourfold more TCRs with matched tumor repertoires (about 7.7% versus 2%). Genuine antitumor clones may have been missed because singleton TCRs were discarded and only part of each tumor was sampled. Shared TCRs showed TRBV7 predominance, possibly reflecting tumor recognition or mispriming bias from eight TRBV7 primers.

To analyze paired alpha-beta TCRs of CD8+ T cells, the study used an expanded emulsion RT-PCR method with primers covering all TCR V genes. CD8+ T cells were isolated with a CD8 positive selection kit and were then incubated overnight in roughly 11 IU/mL IL-2 prior to emulsion RT-PCR. Preparation of the library involved emulsion pairing. Unpaired genes were suppressed by a second nested PCR with blocking oligos, after which a third nested PCR added Illumina adaptors and barcodes. Each master mix for emulsion RT-PCR held roughly 5,000-280,000 T cells along with C-region, Stepout and V-region primers. The Micellula Emulsion and Purification Kit was used to make the emulsions, and Qiagen OneStep RT-PCR reagents were used for RT-PCR. The pooled libraries were sequenced on an Illumina MiSeq using paired-end 2 x 250 reads. Concerning the study's data processing: Read pairs were joined in Galaxy and clipped at the engineered overlap into separate alpha and beta files; unclipped reads were discarded. To assign alpha-beta pairs, the researchers used CompleteTCR, a MiTCR-based pipeline that relies on an R script to link chains sharing read cluster identifiers. TCR sequences observed only once, about 1-3%, were removed as potential sequencing errors. TCRdb trimmed public reads at Q25 via fastp, called clones via MiXCR and kept in-frame beta chains. Merged by CDR3 protein, the rows form single entries marked with the most common genes and DNA. It is TCRdb's table, rather than the study itself, that gives the V and J calls and clone size. The sample table holds approximately 37,000 distinct CDR3 sequences, of which 35% to 50% were seen once. Of the sample, less than 80% is held by the ten largest clones.

The chain employs TRBV15 and TRBJ1-5, and TRBD1 may be the D gene, going by 5 matching bases. The clonotype comes from a pool of human donors with breast cancer or a healthy control (not recorded which). The sample taken for sequencing was CD8+ T cells. The base sequence is TGTGCCACAATGGGGGGGTCCCAATACCCGAGCAATCAGCCCCAGCATTTT. Its protein reads: CATMGGSQYPSNQPQHF.